Below, one TCR beta chain is given with its context. Antigen unknown. The sample originates from a study of blood T cells in healthy people across ages. Findings and caveats of the study: Roughly linearly, TCR beta diversity per million T cells fell as age increased.

CDR1 is MRHNA, CDR2 SNTAGT, per germline. The length of the CDR3 is 8 residues. Trimming took 5 bases from V and 10 from J, leaving 2 bases between them. A J-beta primer mix and a sample-barcoded 5' primer were used in a second PCR of about 7 to 12 cycles. TCRdb re-called the 5' RACE reads with MiXCR, one entry per CDR3 protein. The sample gives 600,000 to 800,000 distinct CDR3 sequences, about 21% of which show up once; 3.5% to 4% is in the top ten. The source of this sequence is a man between 65 and 85 years old in good health. Sequenced material: blood. V usage is TRBV6-4 and J usage is TRBJ1-2; D not resolved. The CDR3 DNA is TGTGCCAGCAGTCCCTACACCTTC. This gives the protein CASSPYTF.